This record looks at one T cell receptor (beta chain) sequence and its context. The V gene's germline CDR1 is ENHRY and CDR2 SYGVKD. Trimming stripped 4 bases from V and 6 bases from J, with 15 bases between. The CDR3 runs 15 residues. The data stem from a study of shared clonotypes between healthy human individuals. Libraries were prepared by immunoSEQ multiplex PCR; TCRdb keeps only in-frame clonotypes and omits some of them. Altogether millions of clones are present, more than 80% being singletons, with the ten largest covering 0.39%. The gene calls are TRBV10-3 and TRBJ1-4; maybe TRBD1 (6 bases). The sequenced material came from naive CD4+ T cells from PBMCs. As to subset: CD45RA+ positively selected. The source of this sequence is a man between 18 and 29 years old in good health. Some clones in this sample may be carry-over from other donors' samples. The CDR3 DNA sequence: TGTGCCATCAGTGCTAGCCAGGGGTTGGATGAAAAACTGTTTTTT. It specifies CAISASQGLDEKLFF.